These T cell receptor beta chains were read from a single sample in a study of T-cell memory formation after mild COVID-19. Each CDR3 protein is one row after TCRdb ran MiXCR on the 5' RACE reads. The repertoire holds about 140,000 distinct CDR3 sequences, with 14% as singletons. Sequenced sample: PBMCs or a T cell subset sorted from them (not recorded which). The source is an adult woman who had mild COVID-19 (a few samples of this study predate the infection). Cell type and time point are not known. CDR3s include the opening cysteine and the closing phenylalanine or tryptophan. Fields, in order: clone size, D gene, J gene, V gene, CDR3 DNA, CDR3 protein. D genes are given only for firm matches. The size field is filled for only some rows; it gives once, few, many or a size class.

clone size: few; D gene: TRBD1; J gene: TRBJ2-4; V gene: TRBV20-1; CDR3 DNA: TGCAGTGCTAGAGAAGTGGGACAGGGGGCCAAAAACATTCAGTACTTC; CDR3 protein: CSAREVGQGAKNIQYF
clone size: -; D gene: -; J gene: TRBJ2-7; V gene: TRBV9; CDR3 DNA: TGTGCCAGCAGCGTAGGACAGTCACCCTACGAGCAGTACTTC; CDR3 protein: CASSVGQSPYEQYF
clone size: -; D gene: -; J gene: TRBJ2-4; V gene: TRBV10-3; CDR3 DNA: TGTGCCATCAGTGAAGTTGGTGGACGGGAAAACAAAAACATTCAGTACTTC; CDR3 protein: CAISEVGGRENKNIQYF
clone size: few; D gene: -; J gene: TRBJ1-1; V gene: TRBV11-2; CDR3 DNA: TGTGCCAGCAGCTTAGATTTACAAGGAACTGAAGCTTTCTTT; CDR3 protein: CASSLDLQGTEAFF
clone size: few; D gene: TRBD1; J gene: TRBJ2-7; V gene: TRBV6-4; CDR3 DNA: TGTGCCAGCACTTGGACAGGGACCTACGAGCAGTACTTC; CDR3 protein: CASTWTGTYEQYF
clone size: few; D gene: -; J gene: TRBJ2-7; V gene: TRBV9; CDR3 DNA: TGTGCCAGCAGCCCCCGGGCAGGGGCGGACGAGCAGTACTTC; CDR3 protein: CASSPRAGADEQYF
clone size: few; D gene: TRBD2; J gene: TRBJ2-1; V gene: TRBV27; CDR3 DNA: TGTGCCAGCAGTCCAGGGACTAGCGGGTTTAATGAGCAGTTCTTC; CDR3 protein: CASSPGTSGFNEQFF
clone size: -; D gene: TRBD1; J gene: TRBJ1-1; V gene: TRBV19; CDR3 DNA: TGTGCCAGTAGTATAAAAACTTTGGACAGGGGTAACACTGAAGCTTTCTTT; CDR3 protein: CASSIKTLDRGNTEAFF
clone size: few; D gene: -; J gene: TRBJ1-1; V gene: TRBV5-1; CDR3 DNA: TGCGCCAGCAGCTTGGGACGGGACGGAAACACTGAAGCTTTCTTT; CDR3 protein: CASSLGRDGNTEAFF
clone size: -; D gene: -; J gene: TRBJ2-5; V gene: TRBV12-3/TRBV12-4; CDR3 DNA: TGTGCCAGCAGTTTACAGGGTTGGGAGACCCAGTACTTC; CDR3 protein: CASSLQGWETQYF
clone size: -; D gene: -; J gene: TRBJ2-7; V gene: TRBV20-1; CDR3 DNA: TGCAGTGCTAGAGTCTACAGAGCCTACGAGCAGTACTTC; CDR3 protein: CSARVYRAYEQYF
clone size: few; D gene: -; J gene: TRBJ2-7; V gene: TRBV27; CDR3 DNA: TGTGCCAGCAGCTCGGACGGTCAGGGGTTAGGCTACTACTACGAGCAGTACTTC; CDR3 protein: CASSSDGQGLGYYYEQYF
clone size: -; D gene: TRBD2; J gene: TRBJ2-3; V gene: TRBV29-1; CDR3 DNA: TGCAGCGCCGGGACTAGCGGGATCCTAGGCACAGATACGCAGTATTTT; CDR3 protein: CSAGTSGILGTDTQYF
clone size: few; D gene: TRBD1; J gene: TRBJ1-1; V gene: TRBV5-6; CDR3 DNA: TGTGCCAGCAGCTTGGCCGATTTGGGACAGGGGACGGCTGAAGCTTTCTTT; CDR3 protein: CASSLADLGQGTAEAFF
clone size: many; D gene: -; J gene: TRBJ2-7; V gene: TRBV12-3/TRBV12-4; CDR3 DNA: TGTGCCAGCAGTTACACAGGCTACGAGCAGTACTTC; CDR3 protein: CASSYTGYEQYF
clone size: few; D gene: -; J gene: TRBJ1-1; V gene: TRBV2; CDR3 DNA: TGTGCCAGCAGTGAAAGGACAGTAGAGAACACTGAAGCTTTCTTT; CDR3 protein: CASSERTVENTEAFF
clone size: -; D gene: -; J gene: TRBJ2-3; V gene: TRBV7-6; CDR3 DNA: TGTGCCAGCAGCGAAGGGGTCCCTAGCACAGATACGCAGTATTTT; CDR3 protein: CASSEGVPSTDTQYF
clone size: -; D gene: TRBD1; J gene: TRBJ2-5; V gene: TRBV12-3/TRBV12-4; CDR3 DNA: TGTGCCAGCACAACCCGACAGGGGAAAGAGACCCAGTACTTC; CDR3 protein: CASTTRQGKETQYF